This T cell receptor beta chain was identified during a study of T cell changes during pregnancy in multiple sclerosis. Here immunoSEQ multiplex PCR was the method, and the copy in TCRdb shows in-frame clones only, minus some. The repertoire holds tens of thousands of clones, with approximately 92% as singletons. The V and J ends lost 2 bases and 11 bases respectively, with 19 bases between them. The CDR3 is 14 amino acids. Germline CDR1 SGHTS, CDR2 YDEGEE. This receptor was obtained from a female donor in good health, enrolled as a control in a pregnancy study. The material sequenced was peripheral blood, taken in the second trimester of pregnancy. The chain carries TRBV5-8 and TRBJ1-1; weak D call: TRBD1 (5 bases). The CDR3 DNA reads as TGTGCCAGCAGCTTACGTGTGGGGACTGGGAGTGCTTTCTTT. Amino acids: CASSLRVGTGSAFF.